This T cell receptor (beta chain) was recovered during a study of blood T cell repertoires in COVID-19. Sequencing used immunoSEQ multiplex PCR; TCRdb keeps in-frame clones, though not all of them. The sample records 200,000 or so clones, around 75% being singletons. The CDR3 is 18 amino acids. Trimming removed 2 bases at V and 8 bases at J, with 25 bases between. Germline CDR1 MGHRA, CDR2 YSYEKL. The sequenced material came from peripheral blood. The receptor's source is a human donor in a cohort sampled during active COVID-19. The V call is TRBV4-1, the J call TRBJ2-1; a weak D match, TRBD1 (6 bases). CDR3 DNA: TGCGCCAGCAGCCAATATCCGGAACAGGGTCGTTTTTCGGATGAGCAGTTCTTC. Residues: CASSQYPEQGRFSDEQFF.